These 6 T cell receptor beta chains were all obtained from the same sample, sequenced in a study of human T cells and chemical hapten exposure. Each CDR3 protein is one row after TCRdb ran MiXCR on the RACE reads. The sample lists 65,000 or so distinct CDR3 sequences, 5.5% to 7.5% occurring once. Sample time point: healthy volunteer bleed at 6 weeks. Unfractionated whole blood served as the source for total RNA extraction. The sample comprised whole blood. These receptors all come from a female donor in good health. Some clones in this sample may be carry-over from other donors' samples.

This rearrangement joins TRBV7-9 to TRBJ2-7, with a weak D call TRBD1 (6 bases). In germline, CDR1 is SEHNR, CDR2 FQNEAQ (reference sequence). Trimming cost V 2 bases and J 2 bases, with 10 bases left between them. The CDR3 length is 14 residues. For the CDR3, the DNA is TGTGCCAGCAGCTTAAACAGGGAACCCTACGAGCAGTACTTC. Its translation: CASSLNREPYEQYF.

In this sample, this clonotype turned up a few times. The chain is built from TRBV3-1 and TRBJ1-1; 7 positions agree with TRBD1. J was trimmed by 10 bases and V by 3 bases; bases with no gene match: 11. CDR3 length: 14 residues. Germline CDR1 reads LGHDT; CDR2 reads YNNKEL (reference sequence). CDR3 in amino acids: CASSQQGGIGVAFF. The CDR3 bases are TGTGCCAGCAGCCAGCAGGGGGGGATCGGTGTAGCTTTCTTT.

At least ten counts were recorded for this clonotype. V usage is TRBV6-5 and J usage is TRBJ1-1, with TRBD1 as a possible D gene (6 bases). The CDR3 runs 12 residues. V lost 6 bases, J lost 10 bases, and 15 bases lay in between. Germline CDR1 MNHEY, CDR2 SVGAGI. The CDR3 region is CASRSGTKRAFF. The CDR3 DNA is TGTGCCAGCAGGAGTGGGACAAAGAGAGCTTTCTTT.

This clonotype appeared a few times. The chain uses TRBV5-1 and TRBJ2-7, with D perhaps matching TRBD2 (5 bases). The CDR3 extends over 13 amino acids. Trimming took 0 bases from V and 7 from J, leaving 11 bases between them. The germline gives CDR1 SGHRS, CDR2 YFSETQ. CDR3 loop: CASSLDPPGEQYF. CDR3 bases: TGCGCCAGCAGCTTGGACCCGCCGGGGGAGCAGTACTTC.

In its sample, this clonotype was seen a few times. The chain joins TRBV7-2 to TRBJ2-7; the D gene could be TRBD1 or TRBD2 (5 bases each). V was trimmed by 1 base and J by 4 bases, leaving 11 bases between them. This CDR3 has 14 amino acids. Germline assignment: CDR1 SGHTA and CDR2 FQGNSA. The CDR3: CASSLGGSGYEQYF. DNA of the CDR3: TGTGCCAGCAGCTTAGGGGGGTCGGGTTACGAGCAGTACTTC.

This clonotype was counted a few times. CDR3 residues: CASSLSGSSGANVLTF. CDR3 DNA sequence: TGTGCCAGCAGCCTCTCTGGGAGCTCTGGGGCCAACGTCCTGACTTTC. The chain recombines TRBV3-1 with TRBJ2-6, with D perhaps matching TRBD2 (5 bases). This CDR3 has 16 residues. Trimming cost V 4 bases and J 0 bases, with 10 bases left between them. From germline, CDR1 is LGHDT and CDR2 YNNKEL (reference sequence).